One and the same sample provided the 4 T cell receptor beta chains below, sequenced in a study of vaccination and CD4 T cells after COVID-19. The time point is: late sampling 161 to 241 days after vaccination in a few convalescent patients. Treatment given: roughly 10-day PBMC culture with coronavirus spike peptide pools or control peptides (ViraFEST assay). Sequencing of the DNA from cultured CD4+ T cells was carried out with the Oncomine TCR Beta short-read assay. TCRdb passed the PCR reads through MiXCR, listing each CDR3 protein once. The sample has 20,000 to 25,000 distinct CDR3 sequences, 46% seen once. These receptors' antigens are unknown. Sequencing used CD4+ T cells from blood, cultured in vitro, obtained about 7 months after SARS-CoV-2 vaccination. The source of these receptors is a human donor who had recovered from COVID-19.

The chain links TRBV27 to TRBJ2-1; a weak D match, TRBD2 (5 bases). Germline V gene sequence: CDR1 MNHEY, CDR2 SMNVEV (reference sequence). The CDR3 is made up of 15 amino acids. V lost 3 bases, J lost 5 bases, and 14 bases lay in between. As DNA, the CDR3 is TGTGCCAGCAGTTTCTCACGACTACTGAACAATGAGCAGTTCTTC. Encoded protein: CASSFSRLLNNEQFF.

The CDR3 DNA reads TGCAGTGCTATTAGACAGGGTAGCAATCAGCCCCAGCATTTT. Translated, it gives CSAIRQGSNQPQHF. The chain joins TRBV20-1 to TRBJ1-5; 7 bases agree with TRBD1. Germline lookup yields CDR1 DFQATT and CDR2 SNEGSKA (reference sequence). The ends lost 4 bases at V and 0 bases at J; junction bases unmatched: 3. The CDR3 runs 14 residues.

The chain links TRBV6-5 to TRBJ1-2; TRBD1 is a possible D gene (6 bases). Trimming removed 4 bases from V and 7 bases from J, with 16 bases in between. CDR1 and CDR2 (germline): MNHEY, SVGAGI. The CDR3 is 14 residues long. DNA of the CDR3: TGTGCCAGCAGTTCTTTACAGGGTCAGGGTGGCTACACCTTC. Amino acids: CASSSLQGQGGYTF.

V is TRBV7-9 and J is TRBJ1-5, with a weak D call TRBD1 (5 bases). The CDR3 spans 14 residues. Germline CDR1 reads SEHNR; CDR2 reads FQNEAQ (reference sequence). Deletions cut 1 base from V and 3 bases from J, with 7 bases between. CDR3 protein: CASSLGGNNQPQHF. The CDR3 DNA reads as TGTGCCAGCAGCTTAGGGGGGAACAATCAGCCCCAGCATTTT.